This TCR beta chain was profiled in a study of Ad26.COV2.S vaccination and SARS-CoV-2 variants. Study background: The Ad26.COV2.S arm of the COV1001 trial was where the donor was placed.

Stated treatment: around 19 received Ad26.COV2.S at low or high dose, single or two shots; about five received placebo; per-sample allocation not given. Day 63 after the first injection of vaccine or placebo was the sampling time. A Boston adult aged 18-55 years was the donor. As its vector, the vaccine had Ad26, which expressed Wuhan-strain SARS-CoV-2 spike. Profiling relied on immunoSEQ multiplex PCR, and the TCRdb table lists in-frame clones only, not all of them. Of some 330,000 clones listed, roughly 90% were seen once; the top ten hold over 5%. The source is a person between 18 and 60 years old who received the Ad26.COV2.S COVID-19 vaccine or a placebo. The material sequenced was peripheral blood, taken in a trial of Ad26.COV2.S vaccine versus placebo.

This CDR3 reads CASSYPRGGGTDTQYF. In DNA form, the CDR3 reads TGTGCCAGCAGTTACCCCCGAGGGGGCGGGACAGATACGCAGTATTTT. The chain has TRBV6-5 and TRBJ2-3, with 7 bases aligning to TRBD1. The CDR3 covers 16 residues. After removal of 2 bases from V and 3 bases from J, the junction contained 8 bases not matched to a gene. Germline V CDR1 and CDR2: MNHEY, SVGAGI.